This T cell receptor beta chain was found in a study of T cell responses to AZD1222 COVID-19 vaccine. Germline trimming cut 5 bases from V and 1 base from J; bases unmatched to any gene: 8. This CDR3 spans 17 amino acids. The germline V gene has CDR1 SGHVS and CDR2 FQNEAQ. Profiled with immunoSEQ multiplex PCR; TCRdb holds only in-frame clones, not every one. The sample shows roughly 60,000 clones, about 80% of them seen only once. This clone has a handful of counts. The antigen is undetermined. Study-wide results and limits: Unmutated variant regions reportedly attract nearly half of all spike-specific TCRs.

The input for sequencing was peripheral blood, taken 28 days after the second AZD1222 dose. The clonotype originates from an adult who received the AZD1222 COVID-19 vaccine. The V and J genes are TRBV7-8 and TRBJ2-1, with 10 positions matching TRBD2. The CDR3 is CASSMISGGWSYNEQFF. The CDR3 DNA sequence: TGTGCCAGCAGCATGATTAGCGGGGGGTGGTCCTACAATGAGCAGTTCTTC.